One and the same sample provided the 5 T cell receptor beta chains below, sequenced in a study of cytomegalovirus exposure and HLA in healthy donors (dated by TCRdb to 2016 to 2017). Library prep was done by the immunoSEQ multiplex PCR assay. Drawn from immuneACCESS, this table holds only the in-frame rearrangements with V and J called that TCRdb kept. Clones are partly lost; checked studies trace under half to an unresolved V gene and leave the rest unexplained. The sample table holds 70,000 to 80,000 clones, of which roughly 94% were seen once. The top ten hold less than 2.5% of the sample. The specimen sequenced was PBMCs. The receptors here all came from a woman aged 18-30 years in good health and CMV-seronegative.

This chain joins TRBV5-6 and TRBJ2-4; D is uncertain. This CDR3 comprises 14 residues. Looked up from germline, CDR1 is SGHDT and CDR2 is YYEEEE. The V and J ends lost 1 base and 4 bases respectively, with 9 bases between them. In DNA, the CDR3 is TGTGCCAGCAGCTTGTTGATTGAGAAAAACATTCAGTACTTC. It is translated as CASSLLIEKNIQYF.

The chain links TRBV5-1 to TRBJ1-2; 9 bases are a match to TRBD1. Germline CDR1 and CDR2: SGHRS and YFSETQ. The length of the CDR3 is 15 residues. Trimming at V came to 0 bases and at J to 7 bases, leaving 7 bases not matched to a gene. The CDR3, as DNA: TGCGCCAGCAGCTTGGAGGGGGACAGGGATCGTGGCTACACCTTC. Protein sequence: CASSLEGDRDRGYTF.

This chain uses TRBV30 with TRBJ1-2; D gene unclear. The CDR3 sequence is 13 residues long. From germline, CDR1 is GTSNPN and CDR2 SVGIG (reference sequence). V was shortened by 1 base and J by 0 bases, with 6 bases between the two germline ends. Here the CDR3 reads CAWSGRTNYGYTF. The CDR3 DNA reads TGTGCCTGGAGTGGGAGAACTAACTATGGCTACACCTTC.

V is TRBV30 and J is TRBJ2-7; weak D call: TRBD1 (6 bases). Trimming cost V 5 bases and J 3 bases, with 14 bases left between them. Germline lookup yields CDR1 GTSNPN and CDR2 SVGIG (reference sequence). The CDR3 is made up of 13 amino acids. Here the CDR3 reads CAWATQQGYEQYF. As DNA, the CDR3 is TGTGCCTGGGCCACCCAACAGGGCTACGAGCAGTACTTC.

The chain employs TRBV14 and TRBJ1-2, with 8 nucleotides matching TRBD1. Trimming at V came to 0 bases and at J to 5 bases, leaving 11 bases not matched to a gene. Germline values: CDR1 SGHDN, CDR2 FVKESK. This CDR3 contains 17 residues. The CDR3 DNA sequence: TGTGCCAGCAGCCAAGATTTCTTGGGACAGGACGGTTATGGCTACACCTTC. Its protein is CASSQDFLGQDGYGYTF. The variable domain in full, with the rest retrieved from reference TRBV14 and TRBJ1-2, is EAGVTQFPSHSVIEKGQTVTLRCDPISGHDNLYWYRRVMGKEIKFLLHFVKESKQDESGMPNNRFLAERTGGTYSTLKVQPAELEDSGVYFCASSQDFLGQDGYGYTFGSGTRLTVV.